These 12 T cell receptor beta chains originate from one sample sequenced in a study of T cells after posttransplantation cyclophosphamide. Using immunoSEQ multiplex PCR, the repertoire was profiled, and TCRdb retains in-frame clones only, with some absent. The data show about 36,000 clones, with none appearing a single time. The material sequenced was PBMCs. The receptors derive from a girl between 5 and 17 years old in good health, CMV-negative, and a related stem cell transplant donor.

This clone was detected many times. The chain links TRBV6-6 to TRBJ1-1; TRBD1 is a possible D gene (5 bases). The germline CDR1 and CDR2 sequences are MNHNY and SVGAGI (reference sequence). V was shortened by 0 bases and J by 2 bases, with 10 bases between the two germline ends. This CDR3 comprises 15 residues. CDR3: CASSYSRDSNTEAFF. The CDR3 coding sequence is TGTGCCAGCAGTTACTCGAGGGACTCAAACACTGAAGCTTTCTTT.

This clone showed up just a few times. This sequence joins TRBV28 and TRBJ1-1; possible D gene TRBD1, 5 bases. The CDR3 covers 14 residues. CDR1 and CDR2 (germline): MDHEN, SYDVKM. Between the trimmed V and J ends, which lost 3 bases and 3 bases, there was a span of 11 bases. The CDR3 region is CASSLAGGDTEAFF. The CDR3 bases are TGTGCCAGCAGTTTGGCGGGGGGTGACACTGAAGCTTTCTTT.

This clone came up a few times. The chain joins TRBV27 to TRBJ1-5; D unclear. The germline CDR1 and CDR2 sequences are MNHEY and SMNVEV (reference sequence). V dropped 5 bases and J dropped 6 bases, with 11 bases sitting between them. CDR3 size: 13 residues. The CDR3 DNA follows: TGTGCCAGCAGTCCCCCCGCAGGTCAGCCCCAGCATTTT. Translation: CASSPPAGQPQHF.

The sample holds many counts of this clone. The V call is TRBV10-1, the J call TRBJ2-2, with D perhaps matching TRBD2 (6 bases). The CDR3 extends over 16 amino acids. Germline CDR1 is WNHNN and CDR2 is SYGVQD (reference sequence). Trimming removed 3 bases at V and 4 bases at J, with 15 bases between. CDR3 bases: TGCGCCAGCAGTGATTTTACGGCGGGGACCACCGGGGAGCTGTTTTTT. This translates into CASSDFTAGTTGELFF.

This clone was observed many times. This sequence joins TRBV11-2 and TRBJ2-7; a possible D gene is TRBD2 (6 bases). Trimming removed 5 bases at V and 7 bases at J, with 27 bases between. The CDR3 contains 17 residues. Germline V gene data show CDR1 as SGHAT and CDR2 as FQNNGV. CDR3 loop: CASSGGTGVKLIREQYF. Here the CDR3 DNA reads TGTGCCAGCAGCGGGGGGACTGGAGTCAAACTTATCAGGGAGCAGTACTTC.

This clone was seen many times. As DNA, the CDR3 is TGCGCCAGCAGCTTGGGGACAGTATCTAATGAAAAACTGTTTTTT. This gives the protein CASSLGTVSNEKLFF. This rearrangement joins TRBV5-1 to TRBJ1-4; D is perhaps TRBD1 (6 bases). The CDR3 length is 15 residues. Trimming took 0 bases from V and 3 from J, leaving 9 bases between them. CDR1 and CDR2 (germline): SGHRS, YFSETQ.

The chain links TRBV5-1 to TRBJ1-3, with 11 nucleotides matching TRBD1. The CDR3 covers 15 residues. J was trimmed by 11 bases and V by 2 bases; bases with no gene match: 9. From germline, CDR1 is SGHRS and CDR2 YFSETQ. CDR3 residues: CASSLWTGGAPPIYF. The DNA of the CDR3 is TGCGCCAGCAGCTTATGGACAGGGGGCGCCCCCCCCATATATTTT.

This clone came up a few times. The gene calls are TRBV27 and TRBJ2-7; TRBD1 matches 7 bases. Trimming removed 7 bases from V and 0 bases from J; junction bases left unmatched: 9. The CDR3 consists of 15 residues. CDR1 MNHEY and CDR2 SMNVEV come from the germline V gene (reference sequence). The CDR3 sequence is CASTLRGRGSYEQYF. The CDR3 DNA reads TGTGCCAGCACCCTCAGGGGGAGAGGCTCCTACGAGCAGTACTTC.

This clone was seen ten or more times. The V call is TRBV18, the J call TRBJ2-7; 10 nucleotides match TRBD2. The CDR3 length is 16 residues. In germline, CDR1 is KGHSH, CDR2 LQKENI. V trimming: 1 base; J trimming: 6 bases; junction bases outside the gene matches: 9. As DNA, the CDR3 is TGTGCCAGCTCACCACGTACGCTAGCGGGAGAAAGCGAGCAGTACTTC. Amino acid sequence: CASSPRTLAGESEQYF.

This clone was recorded many times. CDR3 sequence: CASSFRVGRAVSGELFF. The CDR3 nucleotides are TGTGCCAGCAGTTTTCGTGTCGGCAGGGCCGTTAGCGGGGAGCTGTTTTTT. The V and J genes are TRBV28 and TRBJ2-2, with D possibly matching TRBD1 (5 bases). This CDR3 spans 17 amino acids. CDR1 MDHEN and CDR2 SYDVKM come from the germline V gene. Trimming took 3 bases from V and 7 from J, leaving 21 bases between them.

This sequence joins TRBV5-4 and TRBJ2-3; 7 nucleotides agree with TRBD1. After removal of 4 bases from V and 4 bases from J, the junction contained 9 bases not matched to a gene. The V gene's germline CDR1 is SGHNT and CDR2 YYREEE (reference sequence). This CDR3 has 15 residues. The CDR3 DNA reads as TGTGCCAGCAGCGCGGTGGGGGACAGACCAGATACGCAGTATTTT. Translating it yields CASSAVGDRPDTQYF.

The chain has TRBV11-2 and TRBJ2-5; 10 positions match TRBD1. Germline assignment: CDR1 SGHAT and CDR2 FQNNGV. The CDR3 runs 16 residues. J was trimmed by 2 bases and V by 2 bases; bases with no gene match: 5. The DNA of the CDR3 is TGTGCCAGCAGCTTACTTGAGGGACAGGGGCAAGAGACCCAGTACTTC. The encoded protein is CASSLLEGQGQETQYF.